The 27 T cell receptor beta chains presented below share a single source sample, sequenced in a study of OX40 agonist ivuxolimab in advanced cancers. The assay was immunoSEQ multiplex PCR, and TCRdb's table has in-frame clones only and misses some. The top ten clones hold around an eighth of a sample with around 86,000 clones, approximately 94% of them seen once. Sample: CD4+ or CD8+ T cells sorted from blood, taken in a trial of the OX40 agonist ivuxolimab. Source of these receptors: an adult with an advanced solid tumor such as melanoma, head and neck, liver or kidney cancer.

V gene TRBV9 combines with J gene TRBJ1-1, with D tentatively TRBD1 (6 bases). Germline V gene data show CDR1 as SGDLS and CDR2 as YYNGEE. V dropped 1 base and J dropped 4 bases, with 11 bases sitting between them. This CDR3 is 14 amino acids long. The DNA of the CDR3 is TGTGCCAGCAGCGTAACAGGGTTGGGCACTGAAGCTTTCTTT. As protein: CASSVTGLGTEAFF.

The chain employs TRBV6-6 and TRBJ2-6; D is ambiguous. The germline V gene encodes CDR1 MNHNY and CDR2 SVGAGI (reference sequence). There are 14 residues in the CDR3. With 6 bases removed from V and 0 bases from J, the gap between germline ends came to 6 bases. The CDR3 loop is CASSQTSGANVLTF. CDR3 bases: TGTGCCAGCAGCCAGACCTCTGGGGCCAACGTCCTGACTTTC.

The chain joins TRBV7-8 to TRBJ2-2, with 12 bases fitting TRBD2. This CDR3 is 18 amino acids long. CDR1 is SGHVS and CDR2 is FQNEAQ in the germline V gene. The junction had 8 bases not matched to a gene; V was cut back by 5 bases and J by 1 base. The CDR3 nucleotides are TGTGCCAGCAGCCATTCCGAGACTAGCGGGAGGAACACCGGGGAGCTGTTTTTT. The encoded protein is CASSHSETSGRNTGELFF.

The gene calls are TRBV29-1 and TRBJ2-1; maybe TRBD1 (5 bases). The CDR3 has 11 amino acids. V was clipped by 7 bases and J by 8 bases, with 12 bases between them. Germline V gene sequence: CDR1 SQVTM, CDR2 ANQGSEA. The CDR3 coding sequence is TGCAGCGGCAGGGTGGGTTATGAGCAGTTCTTC. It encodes CSGRVGYEQFF.

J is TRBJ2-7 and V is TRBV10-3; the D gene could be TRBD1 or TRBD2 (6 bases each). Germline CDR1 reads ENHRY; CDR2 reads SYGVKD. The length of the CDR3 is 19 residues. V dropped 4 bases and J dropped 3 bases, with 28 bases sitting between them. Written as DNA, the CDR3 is TGTGCCATCAGTGTCCGGGACACCCCGGACTACCCCAACCTCTACGAGCAGTACTTC. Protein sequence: CAISVRDTPDYPNLYEQYF.

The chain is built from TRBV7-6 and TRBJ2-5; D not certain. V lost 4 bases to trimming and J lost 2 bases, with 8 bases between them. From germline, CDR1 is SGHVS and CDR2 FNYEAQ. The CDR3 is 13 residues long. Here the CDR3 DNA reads TGTGCCAGCAGCTCGGACGGGCAAGAGACCCAGTACTTC. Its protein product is CASSSDGQETQYF.

CDR3 amino acids: CASSPGQGTYNEQFF. CDR3 DNA: TGTGCCAGCAGCCCAGGACAGGGGACCTACAATGAGCAGTTCTTC. The chain joins TRBV6-5 to TRBJ2-1; the match to TRBD1 covers 9 bases. CDR1 MNHEY and CDR2 SVGAGI come from the germline V gene. This CDR3 is 15 amino acids long. V lost 6 bases and J lost 2; bases outside the gene matches: 5.

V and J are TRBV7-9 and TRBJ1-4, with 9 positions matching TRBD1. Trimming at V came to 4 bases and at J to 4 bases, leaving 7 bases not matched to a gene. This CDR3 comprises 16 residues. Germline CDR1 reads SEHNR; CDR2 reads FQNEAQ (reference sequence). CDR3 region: CASSSYRGQGNEKLFF. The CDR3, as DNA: TGTGCCAGCAGCTCCTACAGGGGGCAGGGTAATGAAAAACTGTTTTTT.

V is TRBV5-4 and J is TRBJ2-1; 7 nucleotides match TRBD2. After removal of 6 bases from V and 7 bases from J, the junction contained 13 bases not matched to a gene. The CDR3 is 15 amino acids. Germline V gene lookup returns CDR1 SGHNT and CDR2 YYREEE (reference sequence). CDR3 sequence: CASNPSGWGGNEQFF. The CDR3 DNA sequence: TGTGCCAGCAACCCATCCGGGTGGGGGGGGAATGAGCAGTTCTTC. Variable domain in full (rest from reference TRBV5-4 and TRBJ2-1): ETGVTQSPTHLIKTRGQQVTLRCSSQSGHNTVSWYQQALGQGPQFIFQYYREEENGRGNFPPRFSGLQFPNYSSELNVNALELDDSALYLCASNPSGWGGNEQFFGPGTRLTVL.

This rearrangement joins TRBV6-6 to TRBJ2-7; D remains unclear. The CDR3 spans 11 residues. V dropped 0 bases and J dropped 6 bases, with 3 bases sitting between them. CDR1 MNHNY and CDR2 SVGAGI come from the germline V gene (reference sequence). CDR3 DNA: TGTGCCAGCAGTTACTCTTCCGAGCAGTACTTC. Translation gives CASSYSSEQYF.

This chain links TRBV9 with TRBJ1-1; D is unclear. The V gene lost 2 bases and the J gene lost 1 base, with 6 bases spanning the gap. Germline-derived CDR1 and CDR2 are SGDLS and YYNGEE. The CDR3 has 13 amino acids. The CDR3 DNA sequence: TGTGCCAGCAGCGTTCCGCCGAACACTGAAGCTTTCTTT. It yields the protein CASSVPPNTEAFF.

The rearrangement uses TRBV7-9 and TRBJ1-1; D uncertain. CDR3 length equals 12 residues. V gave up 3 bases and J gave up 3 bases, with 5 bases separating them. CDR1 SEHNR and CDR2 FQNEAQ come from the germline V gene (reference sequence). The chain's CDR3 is CASSLRDTEAFF. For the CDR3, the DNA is TGTGCCAGCAGCTTGCGGGACACTGAAGCTTTCTTT.

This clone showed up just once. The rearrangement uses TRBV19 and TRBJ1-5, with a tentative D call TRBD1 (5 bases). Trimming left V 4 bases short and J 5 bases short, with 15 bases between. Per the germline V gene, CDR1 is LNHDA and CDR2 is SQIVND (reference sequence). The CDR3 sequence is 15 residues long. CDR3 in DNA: TGTGCCAGTAGTACGTCCCGGGACGGGTATCAGCCCCAGCATTTT. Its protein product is CASSTSRDGYQPQHF.

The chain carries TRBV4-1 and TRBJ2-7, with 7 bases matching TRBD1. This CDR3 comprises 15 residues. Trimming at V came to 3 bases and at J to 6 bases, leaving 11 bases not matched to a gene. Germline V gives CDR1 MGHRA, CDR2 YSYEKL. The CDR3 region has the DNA TGCGCCAGCAGCCAGGGTACAGGGGCGAGGTTCGAGCAGTACTTC. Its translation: CASSQGTGARFEQYF.

CDR3 sequence reads: CASSLVSYNEQFF. CDR3 sequence (DNA): TGTGCCAGCAGCTTAGTGTCCTACAATGAGCAGTTCTTC. The genes are TRBV7-9 and TRBJ2-1; no reliable D call. The CDR3 has 13 residues. Trimming shortened V by 1 base and J by 1 base, and 2 bases separated the two germline ends. The germline V gene has CDR1 SEHNR and CDR2 FQNEAQ (reference sequence).

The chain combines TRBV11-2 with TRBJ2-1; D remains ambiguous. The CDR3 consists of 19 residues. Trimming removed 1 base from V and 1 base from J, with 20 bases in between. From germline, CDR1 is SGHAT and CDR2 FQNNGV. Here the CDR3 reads CASSLAVLGSRPSYNEQFF. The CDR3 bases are TGTGCCAGCAGCTTAGCCGTTTTAGGCAGCCGACCTTCCTACAATGAGCAGTTCTTC.

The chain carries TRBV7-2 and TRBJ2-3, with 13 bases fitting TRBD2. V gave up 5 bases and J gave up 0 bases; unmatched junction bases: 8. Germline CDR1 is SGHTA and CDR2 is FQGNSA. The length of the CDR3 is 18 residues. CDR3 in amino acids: CASSPGLAGDFSTDTQYF. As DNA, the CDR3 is TGTGCCAGCAGCCCCGGACTAGCGGGAGACTTTAGCACAGATACGCAGTATTTT.

The CDR3 here is CASSPGTGKQYEQYF. The DNA for the CDR3 is TGTGCCAGCAGCCCGGGGACGGGGAAACAGTACGAGCAGTACTTC. The rearrangement joins TRBV7-8 to TRBJ2-7; TRBD1 or TRBD2 may be the D gene (5 bases each). The V end lost 5 bases, the J end lost 4 bases, and 18 bases lay between the germline ends. The CDR3 extends over 15 amino acids. Germline V gene lookup returns CDR1 SGHVS and CDR2 FQNEAQ.

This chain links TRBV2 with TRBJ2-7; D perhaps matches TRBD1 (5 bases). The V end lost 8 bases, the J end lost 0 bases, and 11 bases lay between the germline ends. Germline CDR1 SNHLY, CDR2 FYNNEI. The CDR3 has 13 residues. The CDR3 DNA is TGTGCCAGCTCCGACAGCTTCTCCTACGAGCAGTACTTC. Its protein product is CASSDSFSYEQYF.

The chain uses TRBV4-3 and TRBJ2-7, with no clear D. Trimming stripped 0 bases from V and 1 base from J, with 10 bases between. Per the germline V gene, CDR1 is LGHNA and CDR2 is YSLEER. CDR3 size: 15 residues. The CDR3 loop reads CASSQDRITSYEQYF. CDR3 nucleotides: TGCGCCAGCAGCCAAGATAGGATCACTTCCTACGAGCAGTACTTC.

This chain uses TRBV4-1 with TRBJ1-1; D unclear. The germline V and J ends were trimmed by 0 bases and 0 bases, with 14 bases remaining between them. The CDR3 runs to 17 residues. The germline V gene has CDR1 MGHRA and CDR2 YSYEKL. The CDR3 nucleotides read TGCGCCAGCAGCCAAGATTCGTTTGGCCTATTGAACACTGAAGCTTTCTTT. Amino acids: CASSQDSFGLLNTEAFF.

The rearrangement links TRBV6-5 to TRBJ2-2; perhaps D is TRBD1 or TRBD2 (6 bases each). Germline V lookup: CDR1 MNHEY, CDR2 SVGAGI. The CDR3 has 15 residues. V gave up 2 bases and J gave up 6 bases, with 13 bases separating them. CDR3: CASSYEAGGPGELFF. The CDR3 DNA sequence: TGTGCCAGCAGTTACGAGGCTGGGGGGCCCGGGGAGCTGTTTTTT.

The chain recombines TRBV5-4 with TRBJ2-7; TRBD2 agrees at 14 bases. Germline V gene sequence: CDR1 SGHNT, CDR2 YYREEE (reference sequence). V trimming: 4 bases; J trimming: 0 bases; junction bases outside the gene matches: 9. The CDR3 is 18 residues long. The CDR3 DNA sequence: TGTGCCAGCAGCCGGGGACTAGCGGGAGCGGACCTCTCCTACGAGCAGTACTTC. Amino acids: CASSRGLAGADLSYEQYF.

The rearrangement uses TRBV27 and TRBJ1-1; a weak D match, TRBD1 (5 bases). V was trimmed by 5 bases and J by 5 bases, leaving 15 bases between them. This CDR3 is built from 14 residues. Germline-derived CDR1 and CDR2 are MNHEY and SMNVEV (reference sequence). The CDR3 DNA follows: TGTGCCAGCAGTCACCCCTCGGGGACGACTGAAGCTTTCTTT. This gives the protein CASSHPSGTTEAFF.

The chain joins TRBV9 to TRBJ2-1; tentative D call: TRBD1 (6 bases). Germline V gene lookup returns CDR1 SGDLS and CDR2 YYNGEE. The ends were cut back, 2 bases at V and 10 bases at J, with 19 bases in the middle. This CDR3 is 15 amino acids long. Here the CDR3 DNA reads TGTGCCAGCAGCGTTAACCGACAGGTCCCCACGGAGCAGTTCTTC. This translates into CASSVNRQVPTEQFF.

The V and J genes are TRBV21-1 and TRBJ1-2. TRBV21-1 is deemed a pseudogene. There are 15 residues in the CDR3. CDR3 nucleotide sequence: TGTGCCAGCAGCAAAGTCACGGGGGCATGGTATGGCTACACCTTC. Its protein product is CASSKVTGAWYGYTF.

The CDR3 is CASSQHPGLAGGQETQYF. CDR3 nucleotides: TGCGCCAGCAGCCAACATCCCGGACTAGCGGGAGGCCAAGAGACCCAGTACTTC. This sequence joins TRBV4-3 and TRBJ2-5; 14 bases agree with TRBD2. CDR1 and CDR2 (germline): LGHNA, YSLEER. The ends lost 2 bases at V and 1 base at J; junction bases unmatched: 6. The length of the CDR3 is 18 residues.